These 4 T cell receptor beta chains were sequenced from one sample in a study of CD8+CD57+ T cells in acquired aplastic anemia. Template material for TCR beta VDJ and CDR3 profiling consisted of genomic DNA. From the reads, TCRdb called clonotypes with MiXCR, one entry per CDR3 protein. The table lists under 200,000 distinct CDR3 sequences, approximately 43% of them singletons. The sequencing sample was made of sorted CD4+, CD8+, or CD8+CD57+ T cells (not recorded which) from PBMCs. Receptors were obtained from a human donor in good health.

In its sample, this clonotype was seen a few times. A much larger clone differs by one base, so this may be a read error. The genes are TRBV4-3 and TRBJ2-7; TRBD1 is a possible D gene (5 bases). Germline V gene data show CDR1 as LGHNA and CDR2 as YSLEER. This CDR3 is 15 amino acids long. The CDR3 is CASSQDMAGLYEQHF. As DNA, the CDR3 is TGCGCCAGCAGCCAAGATATGGCAGGGCTCTACGAGCAGCACTTC.

This clonotype has at least ten counts. V is TRBV7-9 and J is TRBJ2-3; TRBD2 aligns across 7 bases. CDR1 is SEHNR and CDR2 is FQNEAQ in the germline V gene (reference sequence). This CDR3 has 16 residues. The V and J ends lost 6 bases and 5 bases, in that order; junction bases with no gene match: 14. DNA of the CDR3: TGTGCCAGCAGACCTAAGGCGTGGGGGGAGGGAGATACGCAGTATTTT. As protein: CASRPKAWGEGDTQYF.

This clonotype was picked up many times. The rearrangement joins TRBV7-9 to TRBJ2-5; perhaps TRBD1 as D (5 bases). The CDR3 sequence is 15 residues long. V dropped 2 bases and J dropped 5 bases, with 15 bases sitting between them. Germline V CDR1 and CDR2: SEHNR, FQNEAQ (reference sequence). DNA of the CDR3: TGTGCCAGCAGCTTAATAAGGGGCCTCGGGGAGACCCAGTACTTC. Translated, it gives CASSLIRGLGETQYF.

This clonotype appeared once. This may arise from a read error, as a much more abundant clone is one base away. This chain uses TRBV5-6 with TRBJ1-6, with D perhaps TRBD1 (5 bases). With 3 bases removed from V and 9 bases from J, the gap between germline ends came to 19 bases. The germline gives CDR1 SGHDT, CDR2 YYEEEE. The length of the CDR3 is 16 residues. CDR3 coding DNA: TGTGCCAGCAGCTGGACCCCCGGGGCAGATTTTTCACCCCTCCACTTT. Translation: CASSWTPGADFSPLHF. Full variable domain (rest looked up from reference TRBV5-6 and TRBJ1-6): DAGVTQSPTHLIKTRGQQVTLRCSPKSGHDTVSWYQQALGQGPQFIFQYYEEEERQRGNFPDRFSGHQFPNYSSELNVNALLLGDSALYLCASSWTPGADFSPLHFGNGTRLTVT.